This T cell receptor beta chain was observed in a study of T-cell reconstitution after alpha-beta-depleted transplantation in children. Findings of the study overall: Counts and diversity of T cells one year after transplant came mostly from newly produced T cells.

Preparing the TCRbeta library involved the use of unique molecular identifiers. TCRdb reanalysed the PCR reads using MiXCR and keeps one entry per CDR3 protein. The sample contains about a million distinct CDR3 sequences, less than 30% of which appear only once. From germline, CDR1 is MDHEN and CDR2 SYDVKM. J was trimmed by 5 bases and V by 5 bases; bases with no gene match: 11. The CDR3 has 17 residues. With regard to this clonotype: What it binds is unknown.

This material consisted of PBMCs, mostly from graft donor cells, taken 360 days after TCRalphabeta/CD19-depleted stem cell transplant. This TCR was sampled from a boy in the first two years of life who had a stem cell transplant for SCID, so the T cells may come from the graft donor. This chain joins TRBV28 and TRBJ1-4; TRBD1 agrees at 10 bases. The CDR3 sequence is CASSPDRGQVPNEKLFF. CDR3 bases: TGTGCCAGCAGTCCCGACAGGGGGCAAGTCCCCAATGAAAAACTGTTTTTT.